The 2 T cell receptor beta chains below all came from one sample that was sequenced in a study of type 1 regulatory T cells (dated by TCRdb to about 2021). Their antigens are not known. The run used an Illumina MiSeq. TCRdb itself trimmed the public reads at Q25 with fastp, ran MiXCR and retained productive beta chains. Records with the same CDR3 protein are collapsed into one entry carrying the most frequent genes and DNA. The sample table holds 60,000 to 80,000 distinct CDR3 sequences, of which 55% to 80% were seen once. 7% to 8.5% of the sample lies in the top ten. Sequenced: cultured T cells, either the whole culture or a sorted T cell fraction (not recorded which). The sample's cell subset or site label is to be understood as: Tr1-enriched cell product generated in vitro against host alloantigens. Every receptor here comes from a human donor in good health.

Here the CDR3 reads CASSFQGDLTFF. The CDR3 DNA follows: TGCGCCAGCAGCTTCCAGGGGGATTTAACTTTCTTT. The rearrangement links TRBV5-1 to TRBJ1-1; 7 bases are a match to TRBD1. V shed 2 bases and J 12 bases; nucleotides not matched to a gene: 7. This CDR3 contains 12 residues. Germline CDR1 and CDR2: SGHRS and YFSETQ. The variable domain in full, with the rest retrieved from reference TRBV5-1 and TRBJ1-1, is KAGVTQTPRYLIKTRGQQVTLSCSPISGHRSVSWYQQTPGQGLQFLFEYFSETQRNKGNFPGRFSGRQFSNSRSEMNVSTLELGDSALYLCASSFQGDLTFFGQGTRLTVV.

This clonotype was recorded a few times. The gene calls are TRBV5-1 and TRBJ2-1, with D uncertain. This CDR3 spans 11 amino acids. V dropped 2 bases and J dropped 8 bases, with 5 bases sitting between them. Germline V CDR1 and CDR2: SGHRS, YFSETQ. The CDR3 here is CASSLHDEQFF. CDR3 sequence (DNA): TGCGCCAGCAGCTTACACGATGAGCAGTTCTTC.